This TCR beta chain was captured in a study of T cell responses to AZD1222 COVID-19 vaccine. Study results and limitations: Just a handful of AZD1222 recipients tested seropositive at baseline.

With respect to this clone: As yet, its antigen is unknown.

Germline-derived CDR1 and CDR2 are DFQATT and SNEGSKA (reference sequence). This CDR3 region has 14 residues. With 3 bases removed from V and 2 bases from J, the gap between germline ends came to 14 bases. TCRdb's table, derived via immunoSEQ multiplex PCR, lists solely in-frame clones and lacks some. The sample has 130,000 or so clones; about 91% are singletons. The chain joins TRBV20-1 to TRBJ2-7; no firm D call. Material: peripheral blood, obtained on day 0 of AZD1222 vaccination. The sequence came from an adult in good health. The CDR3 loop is CSASLPGRTYEQYF. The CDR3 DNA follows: TGCAGTGCTAGTCTCCCAGGCCGTACCTACGAGCAGTACTTC.